This note documents a single T cell receptor (beta chain) sequence. There are 17 residues in the CDR3. V shed 7 bases, J shed 1 base, and the junction held 13 bases outside the gene matches. The germline V gene has CDR1 MDHEN and CDR2 SYDVKM. Method: immunoSEQ multiplex PCR; TCRdb's copy keeps in-frame clones and lacks some. The repertoire holds about 36,000 clones, with roughly 85% as singletons. These data belong to a study of T cells in localized non-small cell lung cancer. The chain uses TRBV28 and TRBJ2-7; 10 bases are shared with TRBD1. The clonotype originates from a woman aged 40-69 years with stage I lung adenocarcinoma. The source was peripheral blood, collected before any cancer treatment. CDR3 residues: CASTPYGRQGASYEQYF. The CDR3 DNA is TGTGCCAGCACCCCATACGGGAGACAGGGGGCTTCCTACGAGCAGTACTTC.